The entry below describes one T cell receptor beta chain. Its antigen is undetermined. This sample stems from a study of OX40 agonist ivuxolimab in advanced cancers. Study summary: Ivuxolimab, an antibody that agonizes OX40 (CD134), was administered to the patients. Enrollees could have had prior anti-PD-1, anti-PD-L1 or anti-CTLA-4 therapy, which under 50% had received. Study conclusions and caveats: Among the lowest levels of clonal expansion were found in partial responders at 0.1-3.0 mg/kg. With doses of 0.1 to 3.0 mg/kg, CD4+ and CD8+ blood T cells had undergone clonal expansion by week 6.

The CDR3 consists of 14 residues. V lost 5 bases, J lost 7 bases, and 15 bases lay in between. CDR1 is SEHNR and CDR2 is FQNEAQ in the germline V gene (reference sequence). Produced via immunoSEQ multiplex PCR; TCRdb's table is partial and in-frame only. The sample records about 62,000 clones, roughly 78% being singletons. The input for sequencing was CD4+ or CD8+ T cells sorted from blood, taken in a trial of the OX40 agonist ivuxolimab. The V call is TRBV7-9, the J call TRBJ1-5; perhaps TRBD1 as D (6 bases). The sequence was collected from an adult with an advanced solid tumor such as melanoma, head and neck, liver or kidney cancer. The CDR3, as DNA: TGTGCCAGCAGCCCCCAGGGTGGACAGCAGCCCCAGCATTTT. Amino acids: CASSPQGGQQPQHF.